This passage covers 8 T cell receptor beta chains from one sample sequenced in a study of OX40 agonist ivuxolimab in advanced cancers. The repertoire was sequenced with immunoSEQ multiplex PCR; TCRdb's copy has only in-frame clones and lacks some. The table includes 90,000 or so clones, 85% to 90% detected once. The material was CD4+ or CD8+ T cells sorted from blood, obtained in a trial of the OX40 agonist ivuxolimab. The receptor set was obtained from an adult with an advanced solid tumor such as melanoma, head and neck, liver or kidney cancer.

Written as DNA, the CDR3 is TGTGCCTGGAGCAACGCAGGGGGCGAGCAGTACTTC. This gives the protein CAWSNAGGEQYF. This chain links TRBV30 with TRBJ2-7; TRBD1 matches 7 bases. V lost 3 bases, J lost 6 bases, and 5 bases stayed unmatched. CDR1 is GTSNPN, CDR2 SVGIG, per germline (reference sequence). The CDR3 has 12 amino acids.

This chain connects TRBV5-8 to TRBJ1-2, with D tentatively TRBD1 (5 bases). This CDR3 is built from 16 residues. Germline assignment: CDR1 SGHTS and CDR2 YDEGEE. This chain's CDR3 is CLQTGEIPLRGYGYTF. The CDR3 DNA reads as TGTCTCCAGACGGGAGAGATCCCCCTAAGGGGCTATGGCTACACCTTC.

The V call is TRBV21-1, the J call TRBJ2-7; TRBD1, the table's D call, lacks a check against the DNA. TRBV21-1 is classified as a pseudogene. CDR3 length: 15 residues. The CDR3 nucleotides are TGTGCCAGCAGCAGCAGGACAGAGGTAATAATCGAGCAGTACTTC. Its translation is CASSSRTEVIIEQYF.

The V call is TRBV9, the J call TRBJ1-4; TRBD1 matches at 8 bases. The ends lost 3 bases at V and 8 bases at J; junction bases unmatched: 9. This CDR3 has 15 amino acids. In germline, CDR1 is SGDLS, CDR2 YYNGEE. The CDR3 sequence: CASSGLDRGGEKLFF. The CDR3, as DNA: TGTGCCAGCAGCGGACTAGACAGGGGCGGGGAAAAACTGTTTTTT.

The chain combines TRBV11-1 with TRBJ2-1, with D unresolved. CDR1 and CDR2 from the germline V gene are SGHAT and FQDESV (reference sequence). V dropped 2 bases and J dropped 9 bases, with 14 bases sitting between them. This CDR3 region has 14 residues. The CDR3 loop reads CASSLLGEVGEQFF. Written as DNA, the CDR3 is TGTGCCAGCAGCTTATTGGGTGAGGTTGGTGAGCAGTTCTTC. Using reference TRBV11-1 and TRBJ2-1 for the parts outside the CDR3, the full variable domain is EAEVAQSPRYKITEKSQAVAFWCDPISGHATLYWYRQILGQGPELLVQFQDESVVDDSQLPKDRFSAERLKGVDSTLKIQPAELGDSAMYLCASSLLGEVGEQFFGPGTRLTVL.

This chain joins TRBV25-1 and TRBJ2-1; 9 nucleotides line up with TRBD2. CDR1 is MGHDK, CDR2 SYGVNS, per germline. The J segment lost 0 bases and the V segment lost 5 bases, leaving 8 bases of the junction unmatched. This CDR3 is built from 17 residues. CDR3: CASSPPAGGLSYNEQFF. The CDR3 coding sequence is TGTGCCAGCAGTCCCCCAGCGGGAGGCCTCTCCTACAATGAGCAGTTCTTC. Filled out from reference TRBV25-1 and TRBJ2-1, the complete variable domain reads EADIYQTPRYLVIGTGKKITLECSQTMGHDKMYWYQQDPGMELHLIHYSYGVNSTEKGDLSSESTVSRIRTEHFPLTLESARPSHTSQYLCASSPPAGGLSYNEQFFGPGTRLTVL.

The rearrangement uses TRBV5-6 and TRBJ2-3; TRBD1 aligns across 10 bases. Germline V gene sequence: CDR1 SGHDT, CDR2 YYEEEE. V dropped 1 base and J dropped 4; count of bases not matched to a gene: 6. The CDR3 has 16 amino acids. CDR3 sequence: CASSLKGTGDADTQYF. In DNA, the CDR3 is TGTGCCAGCAGCTTGAAGGGGACAGGGGACGCAGATACGCAGTATTTT.

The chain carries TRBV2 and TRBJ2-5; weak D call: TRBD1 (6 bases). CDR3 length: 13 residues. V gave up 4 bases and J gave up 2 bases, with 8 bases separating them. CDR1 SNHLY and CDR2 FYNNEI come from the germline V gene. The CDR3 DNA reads TGTGCCAGCAGTGGTGGACAGCAAGAGACCCAGTACTTC. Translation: CASSGGQQETQYF.